Shown below are 13 T cell receptor beta chains from a single sample sequenced in a study of blood T cell repertoires in COVID-19. Assay used: immunoSEQ multiplex PCR; TCRdb lists only in-frame clones, some missing. This repertoire shows about 63,000 clones, over 70% found once; its top ten account for 6% to 6.5%. The sample comprised peripheral blood. The source is a human donor in a cohort sampled during active COVID-19.

Comments on this clone: The same CDR3 arises from other DNA sequences in this sample as well. The chain joins TRBV5-1 to TRBJ2-2; D gene uncertain. The V gene's germline CDR1 is SGHRS and CDR2 YFSETQ. The CDR3 consists of 13 residues. V lost 3 bases, J lost 1 base, and 4 bases lay in between. The CDR3 is CASSSGNTGELFF. The DNA for the CDR3 is TGCGCCAGCAGCTCGGGGAACACCGGGGAGCTGTTTTTT.

The genes are TRBV30 and TRBJ2-3; TRBD2 agrees at 8 bases. Germline V gene lookup returns CDR1 GTSNPN and CDR2 SVGIG (reference sequence). Trimming took 3 bases from V and 1 from J; bases not matched to a gene: 3. The CDR3 consists of 14 residues. The chain's CDR3 is CAWRRRGGTDTQYF. In nucleotides, the CDR3 is TGTGCCTGGAGAAGGCGGGGGGGCACAGATACGCAGTATTTT.

The rearrangement joins TRBV19 to TRBJ1-5; D perhaps matches TRBD1 (6 bases). Germline V gene data show CDR1 as LNHDA and CDR2 as SQIVND (reference sequence). The CDR3 extends over 13 amino acids. Trimming removed 9 bases from V and 7 bases from J, with 16 bases in between. This CDR3 reads CASAPRGEQPQHF. In nucleotides, the CDR3 is TGTGCCAGCGCCCCCAGGGGAGAGCAGCCCCAGCATTTT.

This chain connects TRBV24-1 to TRBJ2-5, with 10 nucleotides matching TRBD1. V lost 3 bases, J lost 4 bases, and 7 bases stayed unmatched. The CDR3 consists of 16 residues. CDR1 and CDR2 (germline): KGHDR, SFDVKD. CDR3 sequence reads: CATSDGGTGEGETQYF. In DNA, the CDR3 is TGTGCCACCAGTGATGGCGGGACAGGGGAAGGAGAGACCCAGTACTTC.

This chain joins TRBV6-6 and TRBJ1-2; a possible D gene is TRBD1 (5 bases). The CDR3 sequence is 15 residues long. Germline V gene sequence: CDR1 MNHNY, CDR2 SVGAGI (reference sequence). The V gene lost 5 bases and the J gene lost 4 bases, with 17 bases spanning the gap. CDR3 in amino acids: CASSKTDGQGYGYTF. DNA for the CDR3: TGTGCCAGCAGTAAAACAGACGGACAAGGCTATGGCTACACCTTC.

The J gene is TRBJ2-7, the V gene TRBV3-1 (or the pseudogene TRBV3-2); D gene uncertain. V lost 2 bases and J lost 2, with 4 bases in between. Germline CDR1 LGHDT, CDR2 YNNKEL (reference sequence). The CDR3 is 12 residues long. The CDR3 loop is CASSQSTYEQYF. The CDR3 nucleotides are TGTGCCAGCAGCCAATCCACCTACGAGCAGTACTTC.

The chain carries TRBV4-2 and TRBJ1-1; D not certain. CDR3 length: 14 amino acids. Germline CDR1 and CDR2: LGHNA and YNFKEQ. V was pared by 1 base and J by 0 bases, with 6 bases between. The CDR3 DNA is TGTGCCAGCAGCCAAGCCATTGTGAACACTGAAGCTTTCTTT. It is translated as CASSQAIVNTEAFF.

Written as DNA, the CDR3 is TGTGCCAGCAGTTACGGCAGGGGGTTAGTGAATTCACCCCTCCACTTT. The encoded protein is CASSYGRGLVNSPLHF. The chain is built from TRBV6-6 and TRBJ1-6, with 7 bases that match TRBD1. The germline V gene has CDR1 MNHNY and CDR2 SVGAGI (reference sequence). The V gene end was trimmed by 2 bases and the J gene end by 7 bases; junction bases not matched to a gene: 8. The CDR3 contains 16 residues.

The genes are TRBV5-6 and TRBJ2-1; D is uncertain. V was trimmed by 0 bases and J by 4 bases, leaving 5 bases between them. In germline, CDR1 is SGHDT, CDR2 YYEEEE. CDR3 length: 13 residues. The CDR3 DNA reads TGTGCCAGCAGCTTGGGCTATTACAATGAGCAGTTCTTC. Translated: CASSLGYYNEQFF. Full variable domain (remainder filled in from reference TRBV5-6 and TRBJ2-1): DAGVTQSPTHLIKTRGQQVTLRCSPKSGHDTVSWYQQALGQGPQFIFQYYEEEERQRGNFPDRFSGHQFPNYSSELNVNALLLGDSALYLCASSLGYYNEQFFGPGTRLTVL.

This chain connects TRBV18 to TRBJ2-2, with 7 nucleotides matching TRBD1. V gave up 3 bases and J gave up 3 bases; unmatched junction bases: 7. The CDR3 has 16 amino acids. CDR1 is KGHSH, CDR2 LQKENI, per germline. This CDR3 is CASSPRQGGDTGELFF. DNA for the CDR3: TGTGCCAGCTCACCCCGACAGGGTGGAGACACCGGGGAGCTGTTTTTT.

This clone came up a few times. The genes are TRBV11-2 and TRBJ1-2, with unresolved D. Trimming removed 5 bases at V and 3 bases at J, with 16 bases between. Germline V gene data show CDR1 as SGHAT and CDR2 as FQNNGV. The CDR3 extends over 15 amino acids. CDR3 in DNA: TGTGCCAGCAGCCCACGAACATACAGCCACTATGGCTACACCTTC. This gives the protein CASSPRTYSHYGYTF. The full variable domain, completed using reference TRBV11-2 and TRBJ1-2, is EAGVAQSPRYKIIEKRQSVAFWCNPISGHATLYWYQQILGQGPKLLIQFQNNGVVDDSQLPKDRFSAERLKGVDSTLKIQPAKLEDSAVYLCASSPRTYSHYGYTFGSGTRLTVV.

The rearrangement joins TRBV6-6 to TRBJ2-1, with TRBD1 as a possible D gene (6 bases). V was pared by 8 bases and J by 1 base, with 12 bases between. The CDR3 sequence is 14 residues long. Germline V gives CDR1 MNHNY, CDR2 SVGAGI (reference sequence). CDR3 coding DNA: TGTGCCAGCGGGAGACAGGCTTCCTACAATGAGCAGTTCTTC. Amino acid sequence: CASGRQASYNEQFF.

The chain is built from TRBV2 and TRBJ2-5; 8 nucleotides line up with TRBD1. This CDR3 has 14 residues. The J segment lost 4 bases and the V segment lost 2 bases, leaving 3 bases of the junction unmatched. The germline gives CDR1 SNHLY, CDR2 FYNNEI. In nucleotides, the CDR3 is TGTGCCAGCAGTGAAAATCAGGGGGCAGAGACCCAGTACTTC. Residues: CASSENQGAETQYF.